This T cell receptor beta chain was captured in a study of T and B cells in COVID-19 patients. Study-wide points: Highly clonal in active COVID-19, TRB repertoires exceeded healthy-donor diversity and richness at recovery.

With respect to this clonotype: Its antigen is unknown.

The germline V gene has CDR1 MNHEY and CDR2 SVGAGI. Deletions cut 5 bases from V and 11 bases from J, with 18 bases between. The CDR3 consists of 14 residues. TRB was amplified from around 230-520 ng of blood genomic DNA. TRB rearrangements were amplified by multiplex PCR with BIOMED2 TRB-A/B primers. TCRdb processed the multiplex PCR reads anew with MiXCR; each CDR3 protein has one entry. The table lists 3,000 or so distinct CDR3 sequences, 28% of them singletons. This clonotype originated in a human donor with active COVID-19. The donor label of this sample is uncertain. The rearrangement joins TRBV6-5 to TRBJ1-4; perhaps TRBD1 as D (6 bases). The sample comprised blood. DNA of the CDR3: TGTGCCAGCAGTCTGGGGCAGGCGCAGGGGAAACTGTTTTTT. Translating gives CASSLGQAQGKLFF.